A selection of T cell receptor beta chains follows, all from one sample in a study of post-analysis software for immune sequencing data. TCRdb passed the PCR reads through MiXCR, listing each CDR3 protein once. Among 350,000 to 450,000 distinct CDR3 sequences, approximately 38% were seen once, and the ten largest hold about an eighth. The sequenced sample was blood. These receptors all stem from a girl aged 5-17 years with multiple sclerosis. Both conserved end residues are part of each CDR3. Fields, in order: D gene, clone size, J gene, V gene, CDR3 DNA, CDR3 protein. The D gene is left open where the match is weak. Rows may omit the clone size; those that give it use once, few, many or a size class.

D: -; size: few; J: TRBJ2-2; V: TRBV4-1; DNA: TGCGCCAGCAGCCAGGGACGGGGGGCCATAACCGGGGAGCTGTTTTTT; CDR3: CASSQGRGAITGELFF
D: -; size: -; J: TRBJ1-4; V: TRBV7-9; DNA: TGTGCCAGCAGCTTAGGGTCTAGGGGACGGACTAATGAAAAACTGTTTTTT; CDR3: CASSLGSRGRTNEKLFF
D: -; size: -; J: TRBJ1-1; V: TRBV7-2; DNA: TGTGCCAGCAGCACCCAGACAGGGAACACTGAAGCTTTCTTT; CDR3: CASSTQTGNTEAFF
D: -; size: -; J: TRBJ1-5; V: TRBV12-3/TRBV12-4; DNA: TGTACCAGCAGTTTTGACACCTCTTACCAGCCCCAGCATTTT; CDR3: CTSSFDTSYQPQHF
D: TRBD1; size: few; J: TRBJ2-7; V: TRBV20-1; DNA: TGCAGTGCCCCCTTCAGGGACAGTCCCTACGAGCAGTACTTC; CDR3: CSAPFRDSPYEQYF
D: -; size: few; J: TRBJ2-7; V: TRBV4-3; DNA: TGCGCCAGCAGCCCCGTGCGCGGGTCGTTCGGCGAGCAGTACTTC; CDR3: CASSPVRGSFGEQYF
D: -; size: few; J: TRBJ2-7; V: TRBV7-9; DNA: TGTGCCAGCAGCGACAGAGGATACGAGCAGTACTTC; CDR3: CASSDRGYEQYF
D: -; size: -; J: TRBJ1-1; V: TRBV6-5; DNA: TGTGCCAGCAGTTACAGTCGATGGGGGAAGAACACTGAAGCTTTCTTT; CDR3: CASSYSRWGKNTEAFF
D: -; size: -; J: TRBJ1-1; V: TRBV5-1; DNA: TGCGCCAGCAGCTTGGGGGACGTCCCAGAGAAGGCTTTCTTT; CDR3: CASSLGDVPEKAFF
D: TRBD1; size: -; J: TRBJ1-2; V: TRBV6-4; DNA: TGTGCCAGCAGTGACGGGACAGCTTCGCGCTACACCTTC; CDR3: CASSDGTASRYTF
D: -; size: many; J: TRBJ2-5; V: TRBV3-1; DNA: TGTGCCAGCAGCCAGGGGCACCAAGAGACCCAGTACTTC; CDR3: CASSQGHQETQYF
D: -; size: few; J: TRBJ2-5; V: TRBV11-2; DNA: TGTGCCAGCAGCTTACGACCCGGCACTTCCAGAGAAGAGACCCAGTACTTC; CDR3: CASSLRPGTSREETQYF
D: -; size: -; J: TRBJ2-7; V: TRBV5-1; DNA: TGCGCCAGCAGCTTGAGTCAACGGCAGGACCACGAGCAGTACTTC; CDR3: CASSLSQRQDHEQYF
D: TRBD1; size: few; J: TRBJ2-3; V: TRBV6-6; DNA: TGTGCCAGCATGTTGACAGGGGGAAACACAGATACGCAGTATTTT; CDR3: CASMLTGGNTDTQYF
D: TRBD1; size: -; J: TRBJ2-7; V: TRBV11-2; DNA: TGTGCCAGCAGCCCCGACAGGGTGGACGAGCAGTACTTC; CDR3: CASSPDRVDEQYF
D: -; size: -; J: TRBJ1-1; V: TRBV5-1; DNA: TGCGCCAGCAGCTTGGCCCTGCCTTTAGGGACTGAAGCTTTCTTT; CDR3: CASSLALPLGTEAFF
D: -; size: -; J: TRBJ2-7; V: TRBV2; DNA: TGTGCCAGCTTCAAGTACAATGAGCAGTACTTC; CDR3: CASFKYNEQYF
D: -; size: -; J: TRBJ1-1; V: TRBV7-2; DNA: TGTGCCAGCAGCTTGGGGAGGGTTCCTGAAGCTTTCTTT; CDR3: CASSLGRVPEAFF
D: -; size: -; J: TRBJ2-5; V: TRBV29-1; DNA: TGCAGCGTTGAAACACCAGTTCAAGAGACCCAGTACTTC; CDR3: CSVETPVQETQYF
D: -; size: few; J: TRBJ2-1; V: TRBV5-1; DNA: TGCGCCAGCAGATTTATAGGGGGAAGCAATGAGCAGTTCTTC; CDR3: CASRFIGGSNEQFF
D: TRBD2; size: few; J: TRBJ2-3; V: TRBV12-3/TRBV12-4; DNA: TGTGCCAGCAGTTTGGGCGGGGGAGAAACAGATACGCAGTATTTT; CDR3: CASSLGGGETDTQYF
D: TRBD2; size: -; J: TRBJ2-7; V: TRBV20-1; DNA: TGCAGTGCTAGAAGAGCGGGGGGGAACTACGAGCAGTACTTC; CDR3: CSARRAGGNYEQYF
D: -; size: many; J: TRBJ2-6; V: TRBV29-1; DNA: TGCAGCGCCCAATCTGACACGAACTCTGGGGCCAACGTCCTGACTTTC; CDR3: CSAQSDTNSGANVLTF
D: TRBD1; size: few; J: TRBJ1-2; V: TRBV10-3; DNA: TGTGCCATCAGTGAGTCAGGGACAGGAGACTATGGCTACACCTTC; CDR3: CAISESGTGDYGYTF
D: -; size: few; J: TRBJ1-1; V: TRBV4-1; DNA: TGCGCCAGCAGCCAAGATCCTTTAGGGTTAAGTCGTGCTGAAGCTTTCTTT; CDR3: CASSQDPLGLSRAEAFF
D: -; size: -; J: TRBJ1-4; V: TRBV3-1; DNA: TGTGCCAGCAGCCCCCGGGACGTGGGGTCTTCAACTAATGAAAAACTGTTTTTT; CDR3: CASSPRDVGSSTNEKLFF
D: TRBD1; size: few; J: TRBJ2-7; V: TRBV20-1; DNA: TGCAGTGCTAGAGATGGGGACAGGGTTGGGAACGAGCAGTACTTC; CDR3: CSARDGDRVGNEQYF
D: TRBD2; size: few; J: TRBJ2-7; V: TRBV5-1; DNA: TGCGCCAGCAAACTAGCGGGGGTAGGCGAGCAGTACTTC; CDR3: CASKLAGVGEQYF